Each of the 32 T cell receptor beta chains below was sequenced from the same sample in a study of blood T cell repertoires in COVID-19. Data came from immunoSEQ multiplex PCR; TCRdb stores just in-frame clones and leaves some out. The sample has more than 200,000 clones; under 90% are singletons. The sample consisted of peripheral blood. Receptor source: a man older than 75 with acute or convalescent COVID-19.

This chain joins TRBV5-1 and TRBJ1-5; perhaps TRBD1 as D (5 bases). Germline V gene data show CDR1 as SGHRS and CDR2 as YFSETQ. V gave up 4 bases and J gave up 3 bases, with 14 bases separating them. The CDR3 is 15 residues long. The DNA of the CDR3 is TGCGCCAGCAGCCCAGGGCAGGGCGACAATCAGCCCCAGCATTTT. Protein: CASSPGQGDNQPQHF.

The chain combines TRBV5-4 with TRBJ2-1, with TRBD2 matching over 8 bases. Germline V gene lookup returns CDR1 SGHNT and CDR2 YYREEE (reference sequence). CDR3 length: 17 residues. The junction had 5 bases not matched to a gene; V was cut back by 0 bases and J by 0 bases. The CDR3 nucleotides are TGTGCCAGCAGCTTGGCCCTAGCGGGTTACTCCTACAATGAGCAGTTCTTC. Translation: CASSLALAGYSYNEQFF.

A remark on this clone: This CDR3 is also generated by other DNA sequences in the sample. CDR3 protein: CASSLGGQGAEKLFF. The DNA for the CDR3 is TGTGCCAGCAGCTTAGGGGGTCAGGGGGCCGAAAAACTGTTTTTT. The genes are TRBV7-2 and TRBJ1-4, with TRBD1 matching 8 bases. The CDR3 extends over 15 amino acids. Germline loops: CDR1 SGHTA, CDR2 FQGNSA. After removal of 1 base from V and 8 bases from J, the junction contained 6 bases not matched to a gene.

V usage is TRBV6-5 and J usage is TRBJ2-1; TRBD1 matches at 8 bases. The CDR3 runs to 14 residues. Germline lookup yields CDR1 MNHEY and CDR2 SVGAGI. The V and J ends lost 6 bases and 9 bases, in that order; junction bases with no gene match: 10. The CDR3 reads CASRDRGNNAEQFF. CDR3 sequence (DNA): TGTGCCAGCAGAGACAGGGGCAACAATGCTGAGCAGTTCTTC.

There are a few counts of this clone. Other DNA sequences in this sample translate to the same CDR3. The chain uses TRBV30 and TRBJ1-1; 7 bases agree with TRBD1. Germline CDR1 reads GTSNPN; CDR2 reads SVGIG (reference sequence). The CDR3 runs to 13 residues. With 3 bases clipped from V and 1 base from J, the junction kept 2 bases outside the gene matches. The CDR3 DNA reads TGTGCCTGGAGCCGACAGGGGAACACTGAAGCTTTCTTT. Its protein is CAWSRQGNTEAFF.

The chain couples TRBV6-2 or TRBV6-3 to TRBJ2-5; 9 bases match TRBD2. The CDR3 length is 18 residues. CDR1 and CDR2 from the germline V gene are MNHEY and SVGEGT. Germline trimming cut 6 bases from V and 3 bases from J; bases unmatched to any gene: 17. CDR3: CASSLSGSKVVDEETQYF. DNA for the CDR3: TGTGCCAGCAGCCTTAGCGGGAGTAAAGTCGTCGACGAAGAGACCCAGTACTTC.

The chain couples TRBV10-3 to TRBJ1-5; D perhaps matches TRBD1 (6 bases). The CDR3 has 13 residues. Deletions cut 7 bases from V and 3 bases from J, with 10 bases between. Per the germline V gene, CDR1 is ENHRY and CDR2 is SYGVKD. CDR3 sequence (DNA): TGTGCCATCACAGGGGATATCAATCAGCCCCAGCATTTT. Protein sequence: CAITGDINQPQHF.

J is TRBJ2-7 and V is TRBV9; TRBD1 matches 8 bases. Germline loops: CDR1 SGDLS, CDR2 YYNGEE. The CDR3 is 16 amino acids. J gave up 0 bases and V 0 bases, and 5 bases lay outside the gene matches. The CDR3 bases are TGTGCCAGCAGCGTAGGATTGGACAGGGCCTCCTACGAGCAGTACTTC. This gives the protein CASSVGLDRASYEQYF.

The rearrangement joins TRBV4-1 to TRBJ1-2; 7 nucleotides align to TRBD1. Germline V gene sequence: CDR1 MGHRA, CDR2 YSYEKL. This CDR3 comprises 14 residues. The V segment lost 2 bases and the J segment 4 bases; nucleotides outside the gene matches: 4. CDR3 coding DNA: TGCGCCAGCAGCCAACAACAGGGGACCTATGGCTACACCTTC. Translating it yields CASSQQQGTYGYTF.

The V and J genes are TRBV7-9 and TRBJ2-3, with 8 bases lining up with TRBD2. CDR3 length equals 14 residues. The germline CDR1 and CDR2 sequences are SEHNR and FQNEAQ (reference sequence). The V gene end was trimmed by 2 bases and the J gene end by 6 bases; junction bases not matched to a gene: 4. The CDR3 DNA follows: TGTGCCAGCAGCTTACTGACTAGCGCTGATACGCAGTATTTT. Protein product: CASSLLTSADTQYF.

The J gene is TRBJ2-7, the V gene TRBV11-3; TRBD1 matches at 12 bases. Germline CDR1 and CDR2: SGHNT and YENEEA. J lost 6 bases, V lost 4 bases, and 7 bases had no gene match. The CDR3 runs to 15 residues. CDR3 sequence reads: CASSSGAGQGAEQYF. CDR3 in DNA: TGTGCCAGCAGCTCCGGTGCGGGACAGGGGGCCGAGCAGTACTTC.

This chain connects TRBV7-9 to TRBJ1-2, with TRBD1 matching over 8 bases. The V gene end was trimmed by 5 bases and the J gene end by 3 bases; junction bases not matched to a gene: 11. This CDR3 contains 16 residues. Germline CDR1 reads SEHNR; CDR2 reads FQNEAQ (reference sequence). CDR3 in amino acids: CASSNPGQVRDYGYTF. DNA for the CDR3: TGTGCCAGCAGCAATCCGGGACAGGTTCGCGACTATGGCTACACCTTC. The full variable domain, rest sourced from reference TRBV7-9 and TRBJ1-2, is DTGVSQNPRHKITKRGQNVTFRCDPISEHNRLYWYRQTLGQGPEFLTYFQNEAQLEKSRLLSDRFSAERPKGSFSTLEIQRTEQGDSAMYLCASSNPGQVRDYGYTFGSGTRLTVV.

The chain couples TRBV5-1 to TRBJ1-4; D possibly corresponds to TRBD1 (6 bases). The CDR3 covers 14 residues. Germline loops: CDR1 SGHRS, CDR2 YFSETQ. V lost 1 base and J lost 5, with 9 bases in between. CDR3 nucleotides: TGCGCCAGCAGCTTGAGCCAGGGGAATGAAAAACTGTTTTTT. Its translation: CASSLSQGNEKLFF.

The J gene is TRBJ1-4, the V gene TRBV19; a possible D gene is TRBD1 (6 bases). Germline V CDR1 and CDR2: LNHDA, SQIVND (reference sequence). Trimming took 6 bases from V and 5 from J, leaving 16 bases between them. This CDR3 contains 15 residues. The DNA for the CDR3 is TGTGCCAGTAGCCTCCGGGACACTCTCAATGAAAAACTGTTTTTT. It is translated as CASSLRDTLNEKLFF. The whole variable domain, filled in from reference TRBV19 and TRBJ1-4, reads DGGITQSPKYLFRKEGQNVTLSCEQNLNHDAMYWYRQDPGQGLRLIYYSQIVNDFQKGDIAEGYSVSREKKESFPLTVTSAQKNPTAFYLCASSLRDTLNEKLFFGSGTQLSVL.

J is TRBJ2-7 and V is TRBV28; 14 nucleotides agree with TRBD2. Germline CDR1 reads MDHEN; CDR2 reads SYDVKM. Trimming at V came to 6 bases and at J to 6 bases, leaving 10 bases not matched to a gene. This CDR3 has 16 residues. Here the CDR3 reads CASRPWTSGRNIEQYF. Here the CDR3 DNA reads TGTGCCAGCAGGCCCTGGACTAGCGGGAGGAACATCGAGCAGTACTTC.

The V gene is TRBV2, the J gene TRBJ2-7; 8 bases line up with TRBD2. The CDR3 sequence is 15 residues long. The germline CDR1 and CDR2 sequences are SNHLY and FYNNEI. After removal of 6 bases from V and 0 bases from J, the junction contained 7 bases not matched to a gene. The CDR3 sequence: CASREGLDSSYEQYV. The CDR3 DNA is TGTGCCAGCAGAGAGGGACTAGATAGCTCCTACGAGCAGTACGTC.

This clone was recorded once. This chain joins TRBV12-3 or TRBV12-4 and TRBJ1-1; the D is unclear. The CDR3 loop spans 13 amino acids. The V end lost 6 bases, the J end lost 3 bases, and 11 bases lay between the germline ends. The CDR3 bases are TGTGCCAGCAGCCGGGTCCAAGACACTGAAGCTTTCTTT. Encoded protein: CASSRVQDTEAFF.

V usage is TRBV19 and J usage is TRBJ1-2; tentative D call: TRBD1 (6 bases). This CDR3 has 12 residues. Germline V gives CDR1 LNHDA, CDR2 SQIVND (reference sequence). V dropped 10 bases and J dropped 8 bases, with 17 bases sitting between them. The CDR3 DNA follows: TGTGCCACCGAGGTATCCCAGGGGGGCTACACCTTC. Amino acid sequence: CATEVSQGGYTF.

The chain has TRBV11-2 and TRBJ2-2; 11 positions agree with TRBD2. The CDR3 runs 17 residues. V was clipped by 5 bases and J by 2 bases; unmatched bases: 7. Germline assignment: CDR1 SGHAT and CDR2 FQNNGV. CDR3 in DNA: TGTGCCAGCAGCGAGTCCCGACTAGCGGGAAACACCGGGGAGCTGTTTTTT. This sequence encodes CASSESRLAGNTGELFF. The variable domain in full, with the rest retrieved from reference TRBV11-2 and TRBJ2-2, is EAGVAQSPRYKIIEKRQSVAFWCNPISGHATLYWYQQILGQGPKLLIQFQNNGVVDDSQLPKDRFSAERLKGVDSTLKIQPAKLEDSAVYLCASSESRLAGNTGELFFGEGSRLTVL.

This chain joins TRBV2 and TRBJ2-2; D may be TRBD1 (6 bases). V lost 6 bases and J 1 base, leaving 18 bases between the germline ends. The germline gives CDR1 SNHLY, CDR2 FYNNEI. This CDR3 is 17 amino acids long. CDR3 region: CASRVGQWTGNTGELFF. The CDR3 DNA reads TGTGCCAGCAGGGTCGGACAGTGGACGGGGAACACCGGGGAGCTGTTTTTT.

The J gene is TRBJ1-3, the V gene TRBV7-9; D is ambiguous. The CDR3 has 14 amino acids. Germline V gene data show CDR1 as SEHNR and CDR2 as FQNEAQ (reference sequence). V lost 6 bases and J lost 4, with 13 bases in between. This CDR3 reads CASRQEGRGNTIYF. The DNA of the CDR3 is TGTGCCAGCAGGCAAGAAGGGAGGGGAAACACCATATATTTT.

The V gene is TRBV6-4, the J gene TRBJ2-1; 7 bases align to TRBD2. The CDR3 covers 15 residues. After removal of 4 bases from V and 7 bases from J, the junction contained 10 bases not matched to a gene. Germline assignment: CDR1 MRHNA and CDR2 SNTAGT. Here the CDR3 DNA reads TGTGCCAGCAGTGGAGGGGTCGCGGGAGCGAATGAGCAGTTCTTC. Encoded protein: CASSGGVAGANEQFF.

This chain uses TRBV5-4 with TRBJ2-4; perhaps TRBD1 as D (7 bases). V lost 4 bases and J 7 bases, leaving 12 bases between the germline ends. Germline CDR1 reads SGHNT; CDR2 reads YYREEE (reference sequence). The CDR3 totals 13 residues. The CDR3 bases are TGTGCCAGCAGCGGGGGGACAGCGAACATTCAGTACTTC. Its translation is CASSGGTANIQYF.

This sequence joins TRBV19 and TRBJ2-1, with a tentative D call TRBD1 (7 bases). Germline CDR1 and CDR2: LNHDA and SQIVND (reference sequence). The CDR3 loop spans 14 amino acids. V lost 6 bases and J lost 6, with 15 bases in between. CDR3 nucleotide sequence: TGTGCCAGTAGGGGGGGACAGCCATCCAATGAGCAGTTCTTC. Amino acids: CASRGGQPSNEQFF.

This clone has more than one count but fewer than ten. CDR3 bases: TGTGCCTGGAGTGTGGGGGGGCTGTATCAGCCCCAGCATTTT. Encoded protein: CAWSVGGLYQPQHF. The gene calls are TRBV30 and TRBJ1-5, with D perhaps matching TRBD1 (6 bases). The CDR3 is made up of 14 amino acids. The V gene's germline CDR1 is GTSNPN and CDR2 SVGIG (reference sequence). V lost 0 bases to trimming and J lost 5 bases, with 11 bases between them.

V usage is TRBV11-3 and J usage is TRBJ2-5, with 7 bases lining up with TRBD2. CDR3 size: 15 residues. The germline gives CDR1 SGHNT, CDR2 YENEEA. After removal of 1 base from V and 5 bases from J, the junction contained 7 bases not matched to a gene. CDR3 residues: CASSLGVGGVETQYF. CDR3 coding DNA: TGTGCCAGCAGCTTAGGGGTGGGAGGGGTCGAGACCCAGTACTTC.

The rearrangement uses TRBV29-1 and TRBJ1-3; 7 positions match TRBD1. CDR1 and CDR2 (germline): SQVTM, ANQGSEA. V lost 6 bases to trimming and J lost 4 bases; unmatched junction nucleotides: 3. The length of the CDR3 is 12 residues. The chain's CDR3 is CSVGTDGNTIYF. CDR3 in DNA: TGCAGCGTCGGGACAGACGGAAACACCATATATTTT.

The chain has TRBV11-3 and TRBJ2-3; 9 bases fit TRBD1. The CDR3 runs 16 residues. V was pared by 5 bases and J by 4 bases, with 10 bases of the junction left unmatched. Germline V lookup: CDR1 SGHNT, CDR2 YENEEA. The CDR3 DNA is TGTGCCAGCAGCGACACAGGGGGCTTTACCTCAGATACGCAGTATTTT. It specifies CASSDTGGFTSDTQYF.

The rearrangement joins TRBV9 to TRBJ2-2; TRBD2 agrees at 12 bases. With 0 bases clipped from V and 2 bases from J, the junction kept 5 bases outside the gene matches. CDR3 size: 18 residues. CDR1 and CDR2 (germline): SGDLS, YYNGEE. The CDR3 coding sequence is TGTGCCAGCAGCGTAGGACTAGCGGGAGTTCTTAACACCGGGGAGCTGTTTTTT. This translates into CASSVGLAGVLNTGELFF.

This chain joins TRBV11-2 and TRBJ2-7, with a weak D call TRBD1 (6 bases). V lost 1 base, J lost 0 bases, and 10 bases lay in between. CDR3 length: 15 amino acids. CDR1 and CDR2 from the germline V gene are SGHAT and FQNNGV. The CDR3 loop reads CASSLGQVSSYEQYF. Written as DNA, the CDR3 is TGTGCCAGCAGCTTAGGACAGGTTAGCTCCTACGAGCAGTACTTC.

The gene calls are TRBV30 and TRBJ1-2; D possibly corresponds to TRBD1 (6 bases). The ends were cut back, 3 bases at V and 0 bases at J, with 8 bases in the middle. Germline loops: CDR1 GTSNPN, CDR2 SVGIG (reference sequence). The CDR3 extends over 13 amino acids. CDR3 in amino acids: CAWRDRSNYGYTF. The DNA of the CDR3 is TGTGCCTGGAGGGACAGATCTAACTATGGCTACACCTTC.

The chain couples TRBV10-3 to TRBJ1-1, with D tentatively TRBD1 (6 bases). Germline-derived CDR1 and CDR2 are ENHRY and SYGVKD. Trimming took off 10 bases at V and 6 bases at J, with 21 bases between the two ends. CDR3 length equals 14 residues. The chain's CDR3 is CATGYGGGEAEAFF. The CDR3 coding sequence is TGTGCCACAGGCTATGGGGGGGGCGAAGCTGAAGCTTTCTTT.